This T cell receptor (beta chain) comes out of a study of cytomegalovirus exposure and HLA in healthy donors (dated by TCRdb to 2016 to 2017). Describing the broader study: In an earlier analysis of 550 to 750 of the donors, around 290 Gb of sequence data and about 110 million unique TCR beta sequences from approximately 180 million T cells were reported. An early release covering over 500 HLA-typed donors comprised about 300 gigabases of sequencing data and 85 million or so unique TCR sequences. Of the roughly 410 genotyped donors, 75% to 85% were placed in the genetic ancestry cluster associated with self-reported Caucasian donors. The study aimed to test whether signatures of past pathogen exposure could be identified by cataloging public T cell receptors. The study used immunosequencing to profile the T cell repertoires of approximately 640 subjects and linked those repertoires to cytomegalovirus serostatus. Besides the first cohort of around 670 subjects, a separate validation cohort made up of some 110 different subjects was used. To predict cytomegalovirus infection status, the study brought together high-throughput TCR immunosequencing, statistical association of individual TCRs with disease status, and machine learning. A later analysis re-analyzed previously published TCR beta repertoires from roughly 690 donors and added high-resolution HLA genotyping to study TCR occurrence patterns. Rather than using new phenotypic data, the later analysis identified candidate immune exposures from TCR beta sequences and from how often those sequences occurred across donors. In an earlier analysis of roughly 540 of the donors, high-throughput TCR beta sequencing was used to judge whether each TCR beta V gene segment behaved as functional or pseudogenic. Donor age, sex, ethnicity and CMV serostatus were compiled together with the repertoire data. In a later genetic analysis, genome-wide SNP genotypes for about 55% of the roughly 700 donors were used, and that subset was treated as a discovery cohort. Every repertoire in the discovery cohort had been generated on one and the same sequencing platform. HLA typing included class I and class II loci at four-digit resolution. Typing coverage differed by locus: A, B, C, DRB1 and DQB1 were typed in roughly 629-630 donors, DQA1 in 500 to 550, DPA1 in 606, and DPB1 in approximately 450. Four to six DR-DQ haplotypes were handled as single units for association and clustering, since linkage in the cohort was strong. Among around 400 genotyped donors of the cohort, an average of roughly 230,000 unique TCR beta nucleotide sequences was sequenced per donor, of which roughly 17% were non-productive.

Based on the germline V gene, the CDR1 and CDR2 sequences are MNHEY and SVGAGI. The CDR3 starts with the cysteine, ends with the phenylalanine, and has 14 residues. CDR3 DNA only is kept here, 42 bases in frame from base 1. Relative to germline, V is 4 bases shorter and J is 3 bases shorter, with 10 bases between their ends. Note on this clone: Its target antigen remains unknown. No per-base quality is available; no much larger clone lies one base away.

The cohort comprised fewer than 750 healthy bone marrow donors. All cohort members were sampled while nominally healthy, although unrecorded immune exposures were likely present. The donor tested CMV seronegative, placing the donor among the 300 to 400 seronegative members of the cohort. A peripheral blood sample was provided by each donor, and peripheral blood mononuclear cells were used for TCR beta sequencing. Genomic DNA extraction from the blood cell samples was performed with the Qiagen DNeasy Blood Extraction Kit. Overall results and qualifications from the work: Some IMGT-functional V segments, including TRBV6-2 and TRBV6-3, could not be distinguished by the 87-base-pair reads and were therefore excluded. In both the original and validation cohorts, the classifier was reported to diagnose cytomegalovirus status with high specificity and sensitivity. A later analysis associated 15,000 to 20,000 TCR beta sequences with specific HLA alleles at a false discovery rate of 0.05. Immune exposure information for the cohort was limited to CMV serostatus. Because HLA typing was missing for some donors at each locus, association tests included only the typed subset. While some public TCRs were present in many individuals, most TCR sequences turned up only very rarely across donors. Only TCR beta chains were sequenced in this cohort, and the absence of alpha or paired-chain data limited detectable features. A further reported finding was that TCR beta sequences accurately predicted the HLA-A and HLA-B alleles for most subjects in the first cohort. A later analysis found that TCR association rates varied across HLA loci, with DRB1 alleles showing the most associated TCRs and HLA-C alleles the fewest. The presence/absence analyses assumed that sequencing depth was roughly uniform across donors, and that assumption may not be true. Compared with equally common non-associated chains, HLA-associated TCR beta chains in a later analysis were more clonally expanded and had lower generation probabilities. In vitro tests confirmed that three of the cytomegalovirus-associated TCR beta chains recognize cytomegalovirus antigens. In a later genetic analysis, fewer N-insertions in productive TCRs were reported among donors in an Asian-associated ancestry cluster than the approximately 670-donor mean. A later genetic analysis associated a missense DCLRE1C variant with V-gene and J-gene trimming of TCR beta chains, and an independent cohort replicated the association. When HLA alleles, especially DR and DQ, strongly co-occurred, TCR associations were difficult to assign to individual alleles. In the study, some 160 TCR beta chains were listed as associated with cytomegalovirus. The authors suggested that the approach could potentially be generalized to other disease states and immunological phenotypes. According to a later analysis, most CMV-associated TCR beta chains appeared to be HLA-restricted, and the HLA associations seemed to be driven largely by CMV exposure. Because counts were too low, seventeen rarely observed V segments, including chromosome 9 orphons, were left out of the earlier analysis of about 500 of the donors. The sequencing pipeline was judged likely to have produced a cluster of highly shared sequence variants as a technical artifact. Correlated functional status among segregating V segments might be attributable to linkage disequilibrium, but an unknown experimental factor could not be ruled out. In an earlier analysis of around 600 of the donors, most TCR beta V segments were observed in productive rearrangements about 90% or about 30% of the time, broadly matching IMGT annotations. According to a later analysis, parvovirus B19, influenza, CMV and Epstein-Barr virus appeared linked to several top co-occurrence clusters.

Libraries were built with the immunoSEQ multiplex PCR assay. A mixture of 60 forward primers for TCR Vbeta segments and 13 reverse primers for TCR Jbeta segments was used in the multiplex PCR. The CDR3 region of rearranged TCR beta genes was amplified from genomic DNA with a multiplex PCR assay. On the Illumina HiSeq System, the amplified TCR beta libraries were sequenced as 87-base-pair reads. The study's own analysis went as follows. Across the 500 to 700 repertoires, a later analysis counted approximately 83 million unique TCR beta chains, roughly 11 million of which were shared by at least two donors. Raw reads were error-corrected and collapsed into unique sequences with a nearest-neighbor algorithm that merged closely related sequences to remove PCR and sequencing errors. CDR3 sequences were aligned to IMGT reference sequences to assign V, D and J gene segments. For a sequence to be retained, a match of at least six nucleotides was required to both a V gene segment and a J gene segment. Rearrangements were called productive when the CDR3 lacked stop codons and stayed in frame with V and J; all others were non-productive. Following IMGT convention, CDR3 was defined as the stretch from the second conserved V-encoded cysteine up to the conserved J-encoded phenylalanine. In an earlier analysis of more than 550 of the donors, sequences lacking an unambiguous match to a single V gene segment were excluded. In an earlier analysis of around 600 of the donors, V segments were called functional above 56.7% productive rearrangements and were called segregating when the between-donor standard deviation exceeded 5%. A statistical classification framework was built for diagnosing cytomegalovirus status from the catalog of TCR beta chain sequences. A later analysis assigned V and J genes by comparing TCR nucleotide sequences with IMGT/GENE-DB human TR gene sequences. Using the TCRdist pipeline, a later analysis assigned CDR3 sequences along with most-parsimonious VDJ recombination scenarios. In a later analysis, every TCR beta chain was defined by the combination of its CDR3 amino acid sequence and its V-gene family, and reads without a unique V-gene family were dropped. To address suspected cross-contamination and a sequencing artifact, a later analysis removed a few hundred highly shared, low-generation-probability nucleotide sequences. In a later analysis, a clonal expansion index for each public chain was calculated from normalized within-repertoire ranks of inferred template counts. Generation probabilities in a later analysis came from a VDJ recombination model fitted to out-of-frame rearrangements, and those results were checked against IGoR. A later analysis scored TCR-TCR, TCR-HLA and TCR-CMV co-occurrence with hypergeometric tests, applying a repertoire-size bias correction to TCR pairs. To estimate false discovery rates, a later analysis permuted the HLA or CMV assignments 20 times. In a later analysis, co-occurring TCRs were grouped using DBSCAN, and TCRdist sequence similarity was added for clustering within HLA-allele-positive subsets. Co-occurrence clustering excluded repertoires with fewer than 30,000 or more than 120,000 public chains, plus five with anomalous nucleotide sharing. TCRdb took this table from immuneACCESS and kept in-frame rearrangements with V and J called. Such tables lack part of the clones; where checked against another copy, unresolved V genes explain under half of the gap, and the rest is unexplained. For V, J and clone size, that table is used; D and trimming come from the DNA. The sample table records roughly 88,000 clones; nearly 70% of these occur just once. Together, the top ten hold 2.7% of the sample.

The source of this sequence is a man aged 50-60 years in good health and CMV-seronegative. The chain was built from TRBV6-5 and TRBJ1-5; TRBD1 is a weak D gene call, 6 bases matching. The specimen sequenced was PBMCs. The DNA reads as follows: TGTGCCAGCAGTTTTGGACAGAACAATCAGCCCCAGCATTTT. Its amino acids are CASSFGQNNQPQHF.